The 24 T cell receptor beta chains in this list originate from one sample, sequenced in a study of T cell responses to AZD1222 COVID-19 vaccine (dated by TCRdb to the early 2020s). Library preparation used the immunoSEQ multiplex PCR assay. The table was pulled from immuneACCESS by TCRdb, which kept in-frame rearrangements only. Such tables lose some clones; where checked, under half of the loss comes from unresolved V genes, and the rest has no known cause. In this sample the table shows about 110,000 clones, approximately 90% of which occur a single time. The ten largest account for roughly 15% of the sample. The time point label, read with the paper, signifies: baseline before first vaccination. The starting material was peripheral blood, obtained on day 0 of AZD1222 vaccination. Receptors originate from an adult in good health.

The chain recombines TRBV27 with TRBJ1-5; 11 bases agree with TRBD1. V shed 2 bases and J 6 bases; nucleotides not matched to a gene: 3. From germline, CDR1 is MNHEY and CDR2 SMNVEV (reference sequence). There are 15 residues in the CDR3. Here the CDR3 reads CASSLGQGAFQPQHF. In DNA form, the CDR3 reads TGTGCCAGCAGTTTAGGACAGGGGGCATTTCAGCCCCAGCATTTT.

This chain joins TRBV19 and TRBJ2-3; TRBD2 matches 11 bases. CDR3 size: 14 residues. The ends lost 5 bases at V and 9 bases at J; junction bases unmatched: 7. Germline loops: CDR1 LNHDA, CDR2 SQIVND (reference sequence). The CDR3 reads CASSPGTSGGTQYF. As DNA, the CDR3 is TGTGCCAGTAGTCCGGGGACTAGCGGAGGCACGCAGTATTTT.

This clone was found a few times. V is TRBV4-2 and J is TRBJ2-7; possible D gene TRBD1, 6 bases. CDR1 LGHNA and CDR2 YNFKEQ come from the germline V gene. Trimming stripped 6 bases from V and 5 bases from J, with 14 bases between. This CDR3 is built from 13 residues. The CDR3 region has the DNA TGTGCCAGCAGTCCACACCAGGGGAACGAGCAGTACTTC. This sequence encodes CASSPHQGNEQYF.

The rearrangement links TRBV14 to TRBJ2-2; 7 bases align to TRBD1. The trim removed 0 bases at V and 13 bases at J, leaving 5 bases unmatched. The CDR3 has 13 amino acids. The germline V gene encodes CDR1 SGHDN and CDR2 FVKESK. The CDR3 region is CASSQERGGRLFF. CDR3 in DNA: TGTGCCAGCAGCCAAGAGAGAGGGGGCAGGCTGTTTTTT.

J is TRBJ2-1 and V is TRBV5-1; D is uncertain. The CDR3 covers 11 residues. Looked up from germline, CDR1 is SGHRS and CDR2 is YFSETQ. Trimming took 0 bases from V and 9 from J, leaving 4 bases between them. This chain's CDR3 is CASSLVGEQFF. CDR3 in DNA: TGCGCCAGCAGCTTGGTAGGTGAGCAGTTCTTC.

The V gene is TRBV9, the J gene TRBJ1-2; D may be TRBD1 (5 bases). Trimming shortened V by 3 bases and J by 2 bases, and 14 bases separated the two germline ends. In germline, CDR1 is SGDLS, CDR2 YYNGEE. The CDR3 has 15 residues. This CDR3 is CASSAIDRPNYGYTF. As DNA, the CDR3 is TGTGCCAGCAGCGCTATTGACAGACCCAACTATGGCTACACCTTC.

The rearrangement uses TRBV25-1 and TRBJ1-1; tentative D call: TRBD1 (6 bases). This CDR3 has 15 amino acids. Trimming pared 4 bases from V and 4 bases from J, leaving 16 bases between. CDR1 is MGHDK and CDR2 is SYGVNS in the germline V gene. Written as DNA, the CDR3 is TGTGCCAGCAGTGCCACAAGGGGGAGGAGCACTGAAGCTTTCTTT. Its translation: CASSATRGRSTEAFF.

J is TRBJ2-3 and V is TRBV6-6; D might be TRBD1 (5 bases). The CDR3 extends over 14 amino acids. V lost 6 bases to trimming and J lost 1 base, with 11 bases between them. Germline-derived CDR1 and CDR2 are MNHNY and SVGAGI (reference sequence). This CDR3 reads CASRAPGRTDTQYF. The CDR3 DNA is TGTGCCAGCAGGGCGCCAGGGCGCACAGATACGCAGTATTTT.

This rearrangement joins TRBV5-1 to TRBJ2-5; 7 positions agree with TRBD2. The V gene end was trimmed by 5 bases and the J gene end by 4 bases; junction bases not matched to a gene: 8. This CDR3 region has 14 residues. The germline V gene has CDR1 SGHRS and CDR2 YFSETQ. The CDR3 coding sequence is TGCGCCAGCAGTGGGCCTAGCGGAGGAGAGACCCAGTACTTC. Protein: CASSGPSGGETQYF.

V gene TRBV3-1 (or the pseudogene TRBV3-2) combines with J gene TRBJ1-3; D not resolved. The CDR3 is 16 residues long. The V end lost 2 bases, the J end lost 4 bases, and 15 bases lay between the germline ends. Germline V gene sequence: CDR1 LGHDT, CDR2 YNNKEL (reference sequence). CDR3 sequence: CASSQPLISGGNTIYF. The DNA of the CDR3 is TGTGCCAGCAGCCAACCTCTAATATCAGGAGGAAACACCATATATTTT.

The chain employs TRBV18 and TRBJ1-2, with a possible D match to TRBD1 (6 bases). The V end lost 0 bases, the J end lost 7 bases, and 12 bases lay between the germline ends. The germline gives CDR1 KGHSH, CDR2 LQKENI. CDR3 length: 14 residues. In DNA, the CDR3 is TGTGCCAGCTCACCACCGGGACAATCAGGTGGCTACACCTTC. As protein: CASSPPGQSGGYTF.

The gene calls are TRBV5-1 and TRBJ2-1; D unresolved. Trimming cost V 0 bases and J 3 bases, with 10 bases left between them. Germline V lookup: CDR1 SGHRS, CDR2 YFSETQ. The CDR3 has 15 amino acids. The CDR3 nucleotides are TGCGCCAGCAGCTTGGTTATGGGCTTCTACAATGAGCAGTTCTTC. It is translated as CASSLVMGFYNEQFF.

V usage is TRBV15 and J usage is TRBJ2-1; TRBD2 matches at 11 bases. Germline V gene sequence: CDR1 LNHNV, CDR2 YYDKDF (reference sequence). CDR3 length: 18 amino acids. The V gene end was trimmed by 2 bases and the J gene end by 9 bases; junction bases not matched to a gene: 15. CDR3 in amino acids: CATSRFPNPGTSGGEQFF. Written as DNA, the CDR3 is TGTGCCACCAGCAGATTTCCAAATCCCGGGACTAGCGGAGGTGAGCAGTTCTTC.

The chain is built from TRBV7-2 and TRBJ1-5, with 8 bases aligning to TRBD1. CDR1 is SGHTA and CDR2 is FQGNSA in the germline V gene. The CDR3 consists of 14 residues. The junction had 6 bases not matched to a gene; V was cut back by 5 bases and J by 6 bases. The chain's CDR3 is CASSKGGQGQPQHF. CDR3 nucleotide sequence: TGTGCCAGCAGCAAAGGCGGACAGGGTCAGCCCCAGCATTTT.

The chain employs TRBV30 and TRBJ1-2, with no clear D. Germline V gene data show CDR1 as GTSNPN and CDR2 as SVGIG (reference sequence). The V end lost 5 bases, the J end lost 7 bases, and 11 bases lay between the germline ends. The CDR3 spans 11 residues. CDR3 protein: CAWERVGGYTF. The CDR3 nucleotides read TGTGCCTGGGAGCGCGTAGGTGGCTACACCTTC. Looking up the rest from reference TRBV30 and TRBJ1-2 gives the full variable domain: SQTIHQWPATLVQPVGSPLSLECTVEGTSNPNLYWYRQAAGRGLQLLFYSVGIGQISSEVPQNLSASRPQDRQFILSSKKLLLSDSGFYLCAWERVGGYTFGSGTRLTVV.

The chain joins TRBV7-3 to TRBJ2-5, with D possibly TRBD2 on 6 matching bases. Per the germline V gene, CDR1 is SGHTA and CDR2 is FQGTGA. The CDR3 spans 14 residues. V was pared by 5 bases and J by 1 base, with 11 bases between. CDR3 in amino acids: CASSQVGLQETQYF. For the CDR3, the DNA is TGTGCCAGCAGCCAAGTGGGACTCCAAGAGACCCAGTACTTC.

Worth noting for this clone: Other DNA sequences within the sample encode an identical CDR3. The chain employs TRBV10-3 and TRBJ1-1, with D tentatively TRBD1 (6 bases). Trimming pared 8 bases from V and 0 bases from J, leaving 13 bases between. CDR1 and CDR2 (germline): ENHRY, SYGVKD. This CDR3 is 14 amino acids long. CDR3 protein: CAIRGQGMNTEAFF. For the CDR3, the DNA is TGTGCCATCCGGGGGCAGGGCATGAACACTGAAGCTTTCTTT.

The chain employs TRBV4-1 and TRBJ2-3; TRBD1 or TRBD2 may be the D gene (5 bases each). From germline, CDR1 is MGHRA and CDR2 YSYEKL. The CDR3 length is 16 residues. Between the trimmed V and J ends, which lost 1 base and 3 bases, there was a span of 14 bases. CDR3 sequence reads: CASSQVEGRGTDTQYF. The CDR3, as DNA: TGCGCCAGCAGCCAAGTTGAGGGGCGCGGGACAGATACGCAGTATTTT.

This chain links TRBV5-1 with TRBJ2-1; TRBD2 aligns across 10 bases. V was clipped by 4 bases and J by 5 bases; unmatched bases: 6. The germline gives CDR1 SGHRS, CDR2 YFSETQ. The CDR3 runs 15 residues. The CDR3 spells CASSRTSGLNNEQFF. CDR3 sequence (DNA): TGCGCCAGCAGCCGGACTAGCGGTCTTAACAATGAGCAGTTCTTC.

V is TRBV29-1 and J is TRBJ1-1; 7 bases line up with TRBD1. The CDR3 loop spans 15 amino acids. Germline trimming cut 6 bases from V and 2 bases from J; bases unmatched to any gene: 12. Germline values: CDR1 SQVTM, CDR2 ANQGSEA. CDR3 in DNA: TGCAGCGTCCTGCCGACGACAGGGTTCAACACTGAAGCTTTCTTT. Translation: CSVLPTTGFNTEAFF.

As DNA, the CDR3 is TGTGCCTGGAGTGTACGGGCAGGGTATAATGAAAAACTGTTTTTT. The encoded protein is CAWSVRAGYNEKLFF. The chain combines TRBV30 with TRBJ1-4, with a tentative D call TRBD1 (5 bases). V was pared by 0 bases and J by 4 bases, with 12 bases between. This CDR3 contains 15 residues. Germline V gene lookup returns CDR1 GTSNPN and CDR2 SVGIG (reference sequence).

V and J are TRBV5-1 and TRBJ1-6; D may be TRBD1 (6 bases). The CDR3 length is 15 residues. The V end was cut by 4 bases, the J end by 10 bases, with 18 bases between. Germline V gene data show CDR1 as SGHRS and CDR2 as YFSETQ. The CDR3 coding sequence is TGCGCCAGCAGCCTCCTTTTACCACAGGGCTCACCCCTCCACTTT. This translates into CASSLLLPQGSPLHF.

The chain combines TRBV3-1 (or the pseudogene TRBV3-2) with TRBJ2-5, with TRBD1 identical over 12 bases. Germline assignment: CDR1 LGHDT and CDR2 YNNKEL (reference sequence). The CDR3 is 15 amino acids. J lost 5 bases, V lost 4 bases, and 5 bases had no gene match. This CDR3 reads CASSPGTGGFETQYF. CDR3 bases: TGTGCCAGCAGCCCAGGGACAGGGGGCTTCGAGACCCAGTACTTC.

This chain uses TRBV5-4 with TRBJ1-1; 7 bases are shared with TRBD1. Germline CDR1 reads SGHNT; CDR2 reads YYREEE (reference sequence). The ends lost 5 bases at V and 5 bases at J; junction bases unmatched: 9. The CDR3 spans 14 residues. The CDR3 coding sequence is TGTGCCAGCAGTTGGGGGACAGCCGTGACTGAAGCTTTCTTT. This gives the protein CASSWGTAVTEAFF.